This T cell receptor beta chain was recorded in a study of monozygotic twins with cystic fibrosis. Regarding the study as a whole: Age, concordance and disease severity did not associate with shared CDR3 numbers. Median Simpson clonality of 0.0095 suggested naive T cells predominated. Monozygotic CF twins shared more identical nucleotide clonotypes than unrelated patients. In 13 of 16 pairs, V gene usage was closest to the co-twin's.

TCRdb keeps only in-frame clones here, not all; method: immunoSEQ multiplex PCR. This sample has about 36,000 clones, with about 89% found just once. Of note for this clone: The antigen is undetermined.

The CDR3 contains 15 residues. The germline CDR1 and CDR2 sequences are SGHAT and FQNNGV. V was clipped by 4 bases and J by 6 bases; unmatched bases: 5. The clonotype was recovered from a boy aged 2 to 10 with cystic fibrosis. V is TRBV11-2 and J is TRBJ1-4; 10 nucleotides match TRBD1. The sequenced material came from blood. The CDR3 nucleotides are TGTGCCAGCAGCTCCCGGGGGACAGGGGATGAAAAACTGTTTTTT. This codes for CASSSRGTGDEKLFF.